Detailed here is one TCR beta chain. The data were obtained in a study of cytomegalovirus exposure and HLA in healthy donors. Researchers ran the PCR with 60 Vbeta and 13 Jbeta primers. The protocol was immunoSEQ multiplex PCR, while the TCRdb copy is restricted to in-frame clones and leaves out a portion. In the table there are more than 95,000 clones, roughly 76% of which are singletons. Looked up from germline, CDR1 is SGHTA and CDR2 is FQGNSA. The V gene lost 3 bases and the J gene lost 3 bases, with 9 bases spanning the gap. The length of the CDR3 is 14 residues. V and J are TRBV7-2 and TRBJ2-1; weak D call: TRBD1 (6 bases). This clonotype was obtained from a woman aged 55-69 years in good health and CMV-seropositive. Sequenced input: PBMCs. CDR3 amino acids: CASSFQGRYNEQFF. CDR3 coding DNA: TGTGCCAGCAGCTTTCAGGGGCGCTACAATGAGCAGTTCTTC.